The present T cell receptor beta chain was sequenced within a study of T cells in Graves' hyperthyroidism and ophthalmopathy. Looking at the study overall: Pretreatment peripheral blood was obtained at initial diagnosis.

Findings and limits, study-wide: Ophthalmopathy and stable hyperthyroidism were separated by a 13 V-J model. Blood also carried most thyroid clonotypes expanded above 0.001.

Trimming cost V 11 bases and J 4 bases, with 11 bases left between them. The CDR3 has 12 residues. The CDR3 regions of TCR beta were amplified from RNA transcripts. HTBI primers drove first-round RT-PCR of the TCR CDR3. TCRdb re-derived calls from the multiplex PCR reads in MiXCR, one entry per CDR3 protein. The table has some 800,000 distinct CDR3 sequences, more than 30% seen once. Researchers defined stable Graves' hyperthyroidism as no ophthalmopathy progression within 18 months. Details on this clonotype: Its target is not known.

Material: blood. V gene TRBV12-3 or TRBV12-4 combines with J gene TRBJ1-4; maybe TRBD1 (5 bases). The receptor comes from a man aged 18 to 29 with Graves' hyperthyroidism. The DNA for the CDR3 is TGTGCCGTCCAGGGCAGTAATGAAAAACTGTTTTTT. This sequence encodes CAVQGSNEKLFF.